A single TCR beta chain is shown here with its context. Its antigen is currently unknown. The CDR3 totals 13 residues. The germline V and J ends were trimmed by 3 bases and 2 bases, with 8 bases remaining between them. The source of the sample is a study of T cell responses to AZD1222 COVID-19 vaccine. Study overall: Researchers grouped second doses given at about 4 or about 12 weeks into one pool. Study-wide points: Receipt of two AZD1222 doses was followed by a rise in Spike-specific TCR breadth and depth. None of the repertoires were sampled until the peak T cell response had passed. Donor demographics were predominantly white British with a female majority; clonal diversity may be underestimated.

Produced via immunoSEQ multiplex PCR; TCRdb's table is partial and in-frame only. This sample has 150,000 to 170,000 clones, with 88% found just once. The chain recombines TRBV12-3 or TRBV12-4 with TRBJ2-7; D gene unclear. The material was peripheral blood, obtained on day 0 of AZD1222 vaccination. This sequence was found in an adult in good health. For the CDR3, the DNA is TGTGCCAGCAGTTTCCCACCACCCTACGAGCAGTACTTC. As protein: CASSFPPPYEQYF.